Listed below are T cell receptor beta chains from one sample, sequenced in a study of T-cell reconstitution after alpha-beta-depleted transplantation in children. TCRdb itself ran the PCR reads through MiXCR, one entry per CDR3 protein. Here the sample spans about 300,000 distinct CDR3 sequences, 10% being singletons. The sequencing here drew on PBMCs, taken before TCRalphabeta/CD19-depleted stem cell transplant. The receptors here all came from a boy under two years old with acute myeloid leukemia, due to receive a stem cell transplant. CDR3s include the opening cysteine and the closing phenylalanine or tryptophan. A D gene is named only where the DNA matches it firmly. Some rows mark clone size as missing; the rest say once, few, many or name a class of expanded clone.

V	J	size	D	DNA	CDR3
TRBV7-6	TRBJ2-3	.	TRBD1	TGTGCCAGCAGCATAACCCGGGACAGGGGCACAGATACGCAGTATTTT	CASSITRDRGTDTQYF
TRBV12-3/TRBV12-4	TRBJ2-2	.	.	TGTGCCAGCAAACAGGGATCGAACACCGGGGAGCTGTTTTTT	CASKQGSNTGELFF
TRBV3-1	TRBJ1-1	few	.	TGTGCCAGCAGCCCGATCAGACATACTGAAGCTTTCTTT	CASSPIRHTEAFF
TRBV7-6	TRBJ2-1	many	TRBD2	TGTGCCAGCAGCTTAGCTCCGAGCGGGGGGGTGAATGAGCAGTTCTTC	CASSLAPSGGVNEQFF
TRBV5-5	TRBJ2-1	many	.	TGTGCCAGCAGGGGGGGGCGGGGGTTGAACTACAATGAGCAGTTCTTC	CASRGGRGLNYNEQFF
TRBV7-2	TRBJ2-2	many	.	TGTGCCAGCAGCGGAACTAGTACCACCGGGGAGCTGTTTTTT	CASSGTSTTGELFF
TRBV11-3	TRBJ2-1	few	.	TGTGCCAGCAGCTTAGGACCCTCCCGTTTCTCATACAATGAGCAGTTCTTC	CASSLGPSRFSYNEQFF
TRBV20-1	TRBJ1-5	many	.	TGCAGTGCCGCATTTAGCGAGGGTCAGCCCCAGCATTTT	CSAAFSEGQPQHF
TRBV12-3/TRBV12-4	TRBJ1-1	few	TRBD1	TGTGCCAGCAGTTTAGGGGCGGCAGGGGGCGCGGACACTGAAGCTTTCTTT	CASSLGAAGGADTEAFF
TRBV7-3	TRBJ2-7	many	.	TGTGCCAGCAGCTTAAGAGGTGGAAGGATTCCTTACGAGCAGTACTTC	CASSLRGGRIPYEQYF
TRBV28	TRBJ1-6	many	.	TGTGCCAGCAGTTTAGACGGGACAAATAATTCACCCCTCCACTTT	CASSLDGTNNSPLHF
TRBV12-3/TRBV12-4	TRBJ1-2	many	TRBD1	TGTGCCAGCAGTTTAAGCCCCGGGACAGGGGGGGATGGCTACACCTTC	CASSLSPGTGGDGYTF
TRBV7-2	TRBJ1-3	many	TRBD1	TGTGCCAGCAGCCGCCAGGGGGCCTCTGGAAACACCATATATTTT	CASSRQGASGNTIYF
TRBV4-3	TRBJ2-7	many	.	TGCGCCAGCAGCCCTTTCCTATACTATTTAATTCCCGAGCAGTACTTC	CASSPFLYYLIPEQYF
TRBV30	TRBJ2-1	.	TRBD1	TGTGCCTGGAGTGAAGGGGGCGCGGGCGACGAGCAGTTCTTC	CAWSEGGAGDEQFF
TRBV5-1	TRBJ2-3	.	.	TGCGCCAGCAGCTTGTGGGTCCAAGGGAGCACAGATACGCAGTATTTT	CASSLWVQGSTDTQYF
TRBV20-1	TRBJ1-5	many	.	TGCAGTGCTAGAATCGTGTTGGATCAGCCCCAGCATTTT	CSARIVLDQPQHF
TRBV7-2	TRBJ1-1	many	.	TGTGCCAGCAGCTTAGGGGGACGGGGGAACACTGAAGCTTTCTTT	CASSLGGRGNTEAFF
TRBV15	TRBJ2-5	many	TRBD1	TGTGCCACCAGCACCTGGGACAGCCAAGAGACCCAGTACTTC	CATSTWDSQETQYF
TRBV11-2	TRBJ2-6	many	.	TGTGCCAGCAGCTTGTTGGGGCCCACACCCCACTCTGGGGCCAACGTCCTGACTTTC	CASSLLGPTPHSGANVLTF
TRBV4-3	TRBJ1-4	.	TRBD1	TGCGCCAGCAGCCAAGATGGGACAGGGTTCGATGAAAAACTGTTTTTT	CASSQDGTGFDEKLFF
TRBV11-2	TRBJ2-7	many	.	TGTGCCAGCAGCATCCCTACAGGGATATACTACGAGCAGTACTTC	CASSIPTGIYYEQYF
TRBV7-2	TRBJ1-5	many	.	TGTGCCAGCAGCTTTTTTGATAGCAATCAGCCCCAGCATTTT	CASSFFDSNQPQHF
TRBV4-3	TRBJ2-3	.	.	TGCGCCAGCAGCCAAGATCGAGCCTCAGATACGCAGTATTTT	CASSQDRASDTQYF
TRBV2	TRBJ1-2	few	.	TGTGCCACCAAGACAGGCCTTGATGGCTACACCTTC	CATKTGLDGYTF
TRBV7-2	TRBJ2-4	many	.	TGTGCCAGCAGCTTAGCAAGGGTCCCAAACATTCAGTACTTC	CASSLARVPNIQYF
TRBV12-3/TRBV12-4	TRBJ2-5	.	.	TGTGCCAGCAGTCCAGGGACAAAACAAGAGACCCAGTACTTC	CASSPGTKQETQYF
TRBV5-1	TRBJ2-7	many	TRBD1	TGCGCCAGCAGCCGTCAGGGGGCGGACTACGAGCAGTACTTC	CASSRQGADYEQYF
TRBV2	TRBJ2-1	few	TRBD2	TGTGCCAGCAGTGAAGCAGCCTTAGCGGGGGGGCAGATTGAGCAGTTCTTC	CASSEAALAGGQIEQFF
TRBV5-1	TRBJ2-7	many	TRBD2	TGCGCCAGCAGCAGACCTAGCGGGAGCTCCTACGAGCAGTACTTC	CASSRPSGSSYEQYF
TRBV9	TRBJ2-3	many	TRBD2	TGTGCCAGCAGCGTAGGACCGAGCGGGGGGGCAGGAACGCAGTATTTT	CASSVGPSGGAGTQYF
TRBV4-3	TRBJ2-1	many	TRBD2	TGCGCCAGCAGCCAAGCAGGGACTAGCGACTACAATGAGCAGTTCTTC	CASSQAGTSDYNEQFF
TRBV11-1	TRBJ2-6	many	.	TGTGCCAGCAGCTTTAAGACAGCCAACCTCTCTGGGGCCAACGTCCTGACTTTC	CASSFKTANLSGANVLTF
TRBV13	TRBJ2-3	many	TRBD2	TGTGCCAGCAGCTTACAACTAGCGGGGTTCACGGATACGCAGTATTTT	CASSLQLAGFTDTQYF
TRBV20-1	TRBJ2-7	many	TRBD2	TGCAGTGCTAGCGGGGGGGCCCCCTACGAGCAGTACTTC	CSASGGAPYEQYF
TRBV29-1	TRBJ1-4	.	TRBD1	TGCAGCGTCCTCCGGGACAGGGGGGGGAACGAAAAACTGTTTTTT	CSVLRDRGGNEKLFF
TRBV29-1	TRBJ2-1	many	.	TGCAGCGTTGGCAGGGCAAATGAGCAGTTCTTC	CSVGRANEQFF
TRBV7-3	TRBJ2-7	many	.	TGTGCCAGCAGCTACCGGGGTTTTCTCCCCTACGAGCAGTACTTC	CASSYRGFLPYEQYF
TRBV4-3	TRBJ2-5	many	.	TGCGCCAGCAGCCAATTACAGGGAGAGACCCAGTACTTC	CASSQLQGETQYF
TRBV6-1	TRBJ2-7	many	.	TGTGCCAGCAGTGAAGCCGGCTCCTACGAGCAGTACTTC	CASSEAGSYEQYF
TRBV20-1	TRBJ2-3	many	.	TGCAGTGCTAGAGTCCCCGGGGGCCTCACAGATACGCAGTATTTT	CSARVPGGLTDTQYF
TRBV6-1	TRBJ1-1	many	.	TGTGCCAGCAGTCGAGGAGTTTGGGGCACTGAAGCTTTCTTT	CASSRGVWGTEAFF
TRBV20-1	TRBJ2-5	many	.	TGCAGTGCTAGACGCTCCACTGACAGGCTCGGAGAGACCCAGTACTTC	CSARRSTDRLGETQYF
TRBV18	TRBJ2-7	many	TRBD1	TGTGCCAGCTCACCTTCCGGGGACAGGGCTTTGAAGCAGTACTTC	CASSPSGDRALKQYF
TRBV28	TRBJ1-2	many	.	TGTGCCAGCAGTTTATGGCAGGGCCCCCTTGGCTACACCTTC	CASSLWQGPLGYTF
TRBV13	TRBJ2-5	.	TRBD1	TGTGCCAGCAGCCTTAGTCCCACCGGGACAGAAGAGACCCAGTACTTC	CASSLSPTGTEETQYF
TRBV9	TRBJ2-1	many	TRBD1	TGTGCCAGCAGGGACAGGGGGGAGCAGTTCTTC	CASRDRGEQFF
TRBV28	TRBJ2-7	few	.	TGTGCCAGCAGTTTTTTGCGGGACGGGGTCTACGAGCAGTACTTC	CASSFLRDGVYEQYF
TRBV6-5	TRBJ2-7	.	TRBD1	TGTGCCAGCAGTTACGACAGGGTCGCCTACGAGCAGTACTTC	CASSYDRVAYEQYF